One sample yielded the 18 T cell receptor beta chains listed below, sequenced in a study of shared clonotypes between healthy human individuals. The assay was immunoSEQ multiplex PCR, and TCRdb's table has in-frame clones only and misses some. The table includes some 2,500,000 clones, under 95% detected once. The specimen sequenced was naive CD4+ T cells from PBMCs. Subset specified: CD45RA+ positively selected. These receptors came from a man aged 18-30 years in good health. Some clones in this sample may be carry-over from other donors' samples.

On this clone: Other DNA sequences in the same sample also yield this CDR3. The genes are TRBV18 and TRBJ2-5; 7 bases agree with TRBD1. V was clipped by 1 base and J by 4 bases; unmatched bases: 0. This CDR3 contains 13 residues. Germline loops: CDR1 KGHSH, CDR2 LQKENI. The CDR3 region is CASSPQGAETQYF. The CDR3 bases are TGTGCCAGCTCACCACAGGGGGCAGAGACCCAGTACTTC.

V usage is TRBV7-3 and J usage is TRBJ1-1; D remains unclear. CDR1 is SGHTA, CDR2 FQGTGA, per germline. Trimming stripped 5 bases from V and 5 bases from J, with 12 bases between. CDR3 length equals 13 residues. CDR3 residues: CASSQIRETEAFF. As DNA, the CDR3 is TGTGCCAGCAGCCAAATACGGGAAACTGAAGCTTTCTTT. Looking up the rest from reference TRBV7-3 and TRBJ1-1 gives the full variable domain: GAGVSQTPSNKVTEKGKYVELRCDPISGHTALYWYRQSLGQGPEFLIYFQGTGAADDSGLPNDRFFAVRPEGSVSTLKIQRTERGDSAVYLCASSQIRETEAFFGQGTRLTVV.

This chain links TRBV10-3 with TRBJ2-1; 9 bases fit TRBD1. The CDR3 loop spans 14 amino acids. Germline-derived CDR1 and CDR2 are ENHRY and SYGVKD. J lost 4 bases, V lost 11 bases, and 9 bases had no gene match. CDR3 residues: CALQRDRAYNEQFF. The CDR3, as DNA: TGTGCCTTACAGCGGGACAGGGCTTACAATGAGCAGTTCTTC.

This chain joins TRBV7-2 and TRBJ1-3, with TRBD1 matching over 7 bases. V shed 3 bases and J 7 bases; nucleotides not matched to a gene: 6. Germline values: CDR1 SGHTA, CDR2 FQGNSA. This CDR3 contains 14 residues. The CDR3 sequence: CASSLTGLANTIYF. Written as DNA, the CDR3 is TGTGCCAGCAGCTTGACAGGGCTTGCGAACACCATATATTTT.

J is TRBJ1-4 and V is TRBV13; 7 positions agree with TRBD1. Germline V CDR1 and CDR2: PRHDT, FYEKMQ (reference sequence). The CDR3 extends over 14 amino acids. V lost 2 bases, J lost 11 bases, and 8 bases stayed unmatched. The CDR3 region has the DNA TGTGCCAGCAGCTTACGGTCAGGGGGTCGGAAACTGTTTTTT. Translation gives CASSLRSGGRKLFF.

The rearrangement uses TRBV6-1 and TRBJ1-5, with D uncertain. V was clipped by 5 bases and J by 5 bases, with 13 bases between them. Germline CDR1 MNHNS, CDR2 SASEGT. This CDR3 comprises 14 residues. The CDR3 region has the DNA TGTGCCAGCAGTCACCTCAACGGAGATCAGCCCCAGCATTTT. This translates into CASSHLNGDQPQHF.

This chain connects TRBV18 to TRBJ2-5, with 10 nucleotides matching TRBD2. With V trimmed by 2 bases and J by 4 bases, 10 bases remained unmatched. The germline V gene has CDR1 KGHSH and CDR2 LQKENI. This CDR3 region has 17 residues. CDR3 nucleotide sequence: TGTGCCAGCTCACCAATAGCGGGAGGACTTGCGGGAGAGACCCAGTACTTC. It encodes CASSPIAGGLAGETQYF.

The J gene is TRBJ2-3, the V gene TRBV10-3; D unresolved. The germline gives CDR1 ENHRY, CDR2 SYGVKD. The CDR3 covers 13 residues. The V end lost 11 bases, the J end lost 2 bases, and 14 bases lay between the germline ends. The CDR3 reads CASSPGPTDTQYF. The CDR3 DNA reads TGTGCCTCATCGCCGGGCCCCACAGATACGCAGTATTTT.

This chain uses TRBV7-9 with TRBJ1-2; tentative D call: TRBD1 (6 bases). The CDR3 is 13 residues long. Germline CDR1 and CDR2: SEHNR and FQNEAQ (reference sequence). The V end lost 5 bases, the J end lost 5 bases, and 12 bases lay between the germline ends. The chain's CDR3 is CASSLQTGYGYTF. CDR3 in DNA: TGTGCCAGCAGCCTACAAACAGGGTATGGCTACACCTTC.

A remark on this clone: Other DNA variants within this sample encode the same CDR3. J is TRBJ1-2 and V is TRBV19, with D tentatively TRBD1 (6 bases). The length of the CDR3 is 13 residues. V lost 3 bases and J lost 3, with 8 bases in between. Germline V gives CDR1 LNHDA, CDR2 SQIVND (reference sequence). CDR3 amino acids: CASSIGQYYGYTF. CDR3 nucleotides: TGTGCCAGTAGTATTGGACAGTACTATGGCTACACCTTC.

The V gene is TRBV19, the J gene TRBJ1-5; 12 bases map to TRBD1. The V segment lost 5 bases and the J segment 6 bases; nucleotides outside the gene matches: 5. The V gene's germline CDR1 is LNHDA and CDR2 SQIVND (reference sequence). The CDR3 covers 15 residues. This CDR3 is CASSSRDRGRQPQHF. The CDR3, as DNA: TGTGCCAGTAGTTCCCGGGACAGGGGGCGTCAGCCCCAGCATTTT. Filled out from reference TRBV19 and TRBJ1-5, the complete variable domain reads DGGITQSPKYLFRKEGQNVTLSCEQNLNHDAMYWYRQDPGQGLRLIYYSQIVNDFQKGDIAEGYSVSREKKESFPLTVTSAQKNPTAFYLCASSSRDRGRQPQHFGDGTRLSIL.

The chain links TRBV9 to TRBJ2-1; possible D gene TRBD2, 6 bases. V gave up 2 bases and J gave up 0 bases, with 15 bases separating them. Germline V gene sequence: CDR1 SGDLS, CDR2 YYNGEE. This CDR3 has 17 amino acids. The chain's CDR3 is CASSVSPGGISYNEQFF. In DNA form, the CDR3 reads TGTGCCAGCAGCGTCTCCCCGGGCGGGATCTCCTACAATGAGCAGTTCTTC.

Regarding this clone: Other DNA variants within this sample encode the same CDR3. The rearrangement uses TRBV18 and TRBJ2-4; D call uncertain. The V gene's germline CDR1 is KGHSH and CDR2 LQKENI. V gave up 6 bases and J gave up 0 bases, with 6 bases separating them. This CDR3 is 13 amino acids long. The CDR3 DNA follows: TGTGCCAGCTCTAACCTAGCCAAAAACATTCAGTACTTC. Its protein is CASSNLAKNIQYF.

The V gene is TRBV28, the J gene TRBJ2-2, with a possible D match to TRBD1 (6 bases). The CDR3 has 16 residues. Germline V lookup: CDR1 MDHEN, CDR2 SYDVKM. The V and J ends lost 6 bases and 0 bases respectively, with 14 bases between them. The CDR3 region is CASRPAGTTNTGELFF. The CDR3 DNA follows: TGTGCCAGCAGGCCGGCCGGGACAACGAACACCGGGGAGCTGTTTTTT.

The chain is built from TRBV5-4 and TRBJ2-7; 10 bases agree with TRBD1. In germline, CDR1 is SGHNT, CDR2 YYREEE (reference sequence). The CDR3 sequence is 16 residues long. The junction had 9 bases not matched to a gene; V was cut back by 2 bases and J by 4 bases. The CDR3 DNA sequence: TGTGCCAGCAGCTTCCAGCGGCCGGGACAGGGGTACGAGCAGTACTTC. Its protein is CASSFQRPGQGYEQYF.

This chain links TRBV5-6 with TRBJ1-6; D is unresolved. The germline V and J ends were trimmed by 2 bases and 7 bases, with 13 bases remaining between them. This CDR3 contains 15 residues. In germline, CDR1 is SGHDT, CDR2 YYEEEE. The CDR3 DNA reads as TGTGCCAGCAGCTTCGAGTTGTTCGGAAATTCACCCCTCCACTTT. Amino acids: CASSFELFGNSPLHF.

This chain joins TRBV28 and TRBJ2-3; TRBD1 matches at 7 bases. Germline V gene lookup returns CDR1 MDHEN and CDR2 SYDVKM. The trim removed 5 bases at V and 5 bases at J, leaving 13 bases unmatched. This CDR3 comprises 16 residues. The CDR3 loop is CASSPVGGSVRDTQYF. CDR3 DNA: TGTGCCAGCAGTCCCGTAGGGGGCTCAGTTAGAGATACGCAGTATTTT.

As concerns this clone: Other nucleotide sequences from this sample produce the same CDR3. V gene TRBV29-1 combines with J gene TRBJ2-5, with D perhaps matching TRBD1 (5 bases). The length of the CDR3 is 12 residues. Germline V gene sequence: CDR1 SQVTM, CDR2 ANQGSEA. Trimming removed 4 bases at V and 4 bases at J, with 10 bases between. The CDR3 loop is CSVVRGAETQYF. CDR3 DNA sequence: TGCAGCGTTGTAAGGGGCGCAGAGACCCAGTACTTC.